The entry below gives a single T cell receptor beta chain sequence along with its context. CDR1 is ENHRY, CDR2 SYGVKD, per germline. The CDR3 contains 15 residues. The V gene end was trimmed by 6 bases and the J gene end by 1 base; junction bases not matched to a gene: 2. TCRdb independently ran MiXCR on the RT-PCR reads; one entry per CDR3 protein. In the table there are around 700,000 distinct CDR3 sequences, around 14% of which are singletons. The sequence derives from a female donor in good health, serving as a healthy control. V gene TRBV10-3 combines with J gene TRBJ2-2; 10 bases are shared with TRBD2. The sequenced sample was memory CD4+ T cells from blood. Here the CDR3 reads CAISIAGGNTGELFF. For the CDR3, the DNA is TGTGCCATCAGCATAGCGGGGGGGAACACCGGGGAGCTGTTTTTT.